This T cell receptor beta chain comes out of a study of T cells in Graves' hyperthyroidism and ophthalmopathy. Ten or more counts support this clonotype. The germline V gene has CDR1 SGHTA and CDR2 FQGTGA. The CDR3 consists of 15 residues. Trimming took 2 bases from V and 7 from J; bases not matched to a gene: 6. Amplification yielded TCR beta CDR3 regions, with RNA transcripts as the source. The HTBI primer set drove a first-round RT-PCR of the TCR CDR3. MiXCR, run by TCRdb on the multiplex PCR reads, gives a single entry per CDR3 protein. Here the sample spans over 650,000 distinct CDR3 sequences, about a sixth being singletons.

This chain uses TRBV7-3 with TRBJ2-1; 9 nucleotides agree with TRBD2. This sequence was found in a man aged 18-30 years with Graves' hyperthyroidism. The sequenced sample consisted of blood. This CDR3 reads CASSLPPSGKNEQFF. The CDR3 DNA reads TGTGCCAGCAGCTTACCTCCTAGCGGGAAGAATGAGCAGTTCTTC.